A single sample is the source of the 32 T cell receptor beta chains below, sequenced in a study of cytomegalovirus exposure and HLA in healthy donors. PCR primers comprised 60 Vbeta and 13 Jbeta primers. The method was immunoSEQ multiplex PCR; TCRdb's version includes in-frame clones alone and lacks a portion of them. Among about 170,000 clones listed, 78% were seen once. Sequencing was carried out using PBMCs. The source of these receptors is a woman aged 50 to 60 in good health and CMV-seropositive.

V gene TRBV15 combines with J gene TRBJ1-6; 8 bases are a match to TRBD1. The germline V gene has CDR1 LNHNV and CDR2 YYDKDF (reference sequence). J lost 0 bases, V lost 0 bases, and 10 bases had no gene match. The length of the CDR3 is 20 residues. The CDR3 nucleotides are TGTGCCACCAGCAGAGATCCTAGACAGGGGTTTGCCTCCTATAATTCACCCCTCCACTTT. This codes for CATSRDPRQGFASYNSPLHF.

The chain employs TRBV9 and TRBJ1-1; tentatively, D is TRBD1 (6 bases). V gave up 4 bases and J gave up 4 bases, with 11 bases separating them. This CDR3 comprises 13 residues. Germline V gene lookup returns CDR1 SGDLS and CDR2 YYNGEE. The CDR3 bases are TGTGCCAGCAGCCGCATAGGGGGCACTGAAGCTTTCTTT. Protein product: CASSRIGGTEAFF.

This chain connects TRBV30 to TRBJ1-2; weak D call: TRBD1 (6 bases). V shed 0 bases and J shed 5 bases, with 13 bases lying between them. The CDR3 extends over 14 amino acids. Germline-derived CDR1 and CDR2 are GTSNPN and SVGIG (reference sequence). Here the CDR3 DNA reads TGTGCCTGGAGTGTACTGAGGACAGCGTATGGCTACACCTTC. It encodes CAWSVLRTAYGYTF.

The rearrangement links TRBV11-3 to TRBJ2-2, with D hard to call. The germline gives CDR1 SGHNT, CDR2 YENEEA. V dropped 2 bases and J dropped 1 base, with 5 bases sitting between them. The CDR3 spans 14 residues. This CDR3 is CASSLKRNTGELFF. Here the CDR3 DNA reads TGTGCCAGCAGCTTAAAGAGGAACACCGGGGAGCTGTTTTTT. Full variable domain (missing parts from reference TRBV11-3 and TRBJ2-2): EAGVVQSPRYKIIEKKQPVAFWCNPISGHNTLYWYLQNLGQGPELLIRYENEEAVDDSQLPKDRFSAERLKGVDSTLKIQPAELGDSAVYLCASSLKRNTGELFFGEGSRLTVL.

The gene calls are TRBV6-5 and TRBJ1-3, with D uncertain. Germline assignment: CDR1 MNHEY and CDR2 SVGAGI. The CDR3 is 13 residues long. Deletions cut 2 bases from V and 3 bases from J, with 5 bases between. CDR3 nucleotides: TGTGCCAGCAGTTACGTAGTTGGAAACACCATATATTTT. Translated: CASSYVVGNTIYF.

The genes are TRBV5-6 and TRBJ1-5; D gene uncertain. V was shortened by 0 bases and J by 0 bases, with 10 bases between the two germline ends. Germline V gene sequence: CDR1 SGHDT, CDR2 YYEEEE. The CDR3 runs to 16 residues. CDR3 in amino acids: CASSLAGRYSNQPQHF. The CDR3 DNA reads TGTGCCAGCAGCTTGGCCGGCAGGTATAGCAATCAGCCCCAGCATTTT.

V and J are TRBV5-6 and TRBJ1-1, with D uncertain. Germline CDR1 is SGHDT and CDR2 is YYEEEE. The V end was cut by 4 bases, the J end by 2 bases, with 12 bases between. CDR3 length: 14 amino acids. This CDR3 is CASSPWGANTEAFF. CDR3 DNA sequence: TGTGCCAGCAGCCCATGGGGAGCTAACACTGAAGCTTTCTTT.

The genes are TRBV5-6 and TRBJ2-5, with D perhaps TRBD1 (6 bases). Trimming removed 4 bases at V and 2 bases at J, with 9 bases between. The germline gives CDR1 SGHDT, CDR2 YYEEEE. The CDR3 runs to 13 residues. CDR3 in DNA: TGTGCCAGCAGCCCCGGACAGCAAGAGACCCAGTACTTC. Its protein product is CASSPGQQETQYF.

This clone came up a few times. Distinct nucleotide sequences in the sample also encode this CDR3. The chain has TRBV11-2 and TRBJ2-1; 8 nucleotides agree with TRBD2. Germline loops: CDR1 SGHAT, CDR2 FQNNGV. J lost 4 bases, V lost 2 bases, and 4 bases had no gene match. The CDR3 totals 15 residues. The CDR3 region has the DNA TGTGCCAGCAGCTTATGGGCGGGGGGTTACAATGAGCAGTTCTTC. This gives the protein CASSLWAGGYNEQFF.

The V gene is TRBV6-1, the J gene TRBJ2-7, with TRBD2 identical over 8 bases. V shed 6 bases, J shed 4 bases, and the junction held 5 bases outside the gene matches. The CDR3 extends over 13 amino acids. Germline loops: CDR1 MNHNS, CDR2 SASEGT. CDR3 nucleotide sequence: TGTGCCAGCAGGGGACTAGGAGGTTACGAGCAGTACTTC. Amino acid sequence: CASRGLGGYEQYF.

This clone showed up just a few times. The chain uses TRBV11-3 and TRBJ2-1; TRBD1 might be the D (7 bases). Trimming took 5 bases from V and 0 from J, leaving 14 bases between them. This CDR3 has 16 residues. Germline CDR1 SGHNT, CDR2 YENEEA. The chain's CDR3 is CASSKGGGPSYNEQFF. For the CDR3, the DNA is TGTGCCAGCAGCAAAGGAGGGGGCCCCTCCTACAATGAGCAGTTCTTC.

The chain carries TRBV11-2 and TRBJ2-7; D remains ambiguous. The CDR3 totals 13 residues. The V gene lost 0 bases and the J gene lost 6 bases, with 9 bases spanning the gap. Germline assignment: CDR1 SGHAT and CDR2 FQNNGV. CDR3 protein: CASSLEALTEQYF. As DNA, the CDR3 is TGTGCCAGCAGCTTAGAGGCCCTCACCGAGCAGTACTTC.

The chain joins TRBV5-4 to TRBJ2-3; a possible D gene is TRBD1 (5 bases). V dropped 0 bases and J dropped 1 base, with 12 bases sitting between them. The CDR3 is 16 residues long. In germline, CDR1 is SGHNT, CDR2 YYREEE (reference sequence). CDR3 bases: TGTGCCAGCAGCTTGGAGGCAGGGCGAGGCACAGATACGCAGTATTTT. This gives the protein CASSLEAGRGTDTQYF.

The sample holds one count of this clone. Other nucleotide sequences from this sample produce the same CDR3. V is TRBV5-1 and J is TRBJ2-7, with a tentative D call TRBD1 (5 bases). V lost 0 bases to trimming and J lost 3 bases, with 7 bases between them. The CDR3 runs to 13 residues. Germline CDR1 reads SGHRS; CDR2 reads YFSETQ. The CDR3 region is CASSLAQGYEQYF. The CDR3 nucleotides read TGCGCCAGCAGCTTGGCTCAGGGCTACGAGCAGTACTTC.

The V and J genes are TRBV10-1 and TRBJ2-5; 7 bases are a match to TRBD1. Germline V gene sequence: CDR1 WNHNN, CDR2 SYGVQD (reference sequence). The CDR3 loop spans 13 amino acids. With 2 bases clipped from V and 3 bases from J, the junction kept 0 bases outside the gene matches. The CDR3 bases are TGCGCCAGCAGTGAGGGGACAGAAGAGACCCAGTACTTC. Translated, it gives CASSEGTEETQYF.

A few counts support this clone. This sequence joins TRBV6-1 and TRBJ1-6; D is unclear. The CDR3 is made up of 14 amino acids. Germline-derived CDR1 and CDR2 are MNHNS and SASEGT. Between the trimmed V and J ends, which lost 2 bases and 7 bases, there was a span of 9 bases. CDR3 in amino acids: CASSENKENSPLHF. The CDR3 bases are TGTGCCAGCAGTGAAAACAAAGAAAATTCACCCCTCCACTTT.

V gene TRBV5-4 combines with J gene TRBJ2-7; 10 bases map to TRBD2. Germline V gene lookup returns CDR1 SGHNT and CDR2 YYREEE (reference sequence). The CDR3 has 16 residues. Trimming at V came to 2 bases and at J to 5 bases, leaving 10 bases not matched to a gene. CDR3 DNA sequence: TGTGCCAGCAGCTTCTACTTGAGCGGGGGGGCCCACGAGCAGTACTTC. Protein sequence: CASSFYLSGGAHEQYF. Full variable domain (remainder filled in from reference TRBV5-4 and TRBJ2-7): ETGVTQSPTHLIKTRGQQVTLRCSSQSGHNTVSWYQQALGQGPQFIFQYYREEENGRGNFPPRFSGLQFPNYSSELNVNALELDDSALYLCASSFYLSGGAHEQYFGPGTRLTVT.

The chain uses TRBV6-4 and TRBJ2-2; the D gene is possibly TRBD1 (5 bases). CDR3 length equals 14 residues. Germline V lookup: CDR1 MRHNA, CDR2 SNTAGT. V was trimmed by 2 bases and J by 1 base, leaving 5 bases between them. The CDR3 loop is CASSDRGNTGELFF. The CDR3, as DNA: TGTGCCAGCAGTGACAGGGGGAACACCGGGGAGCTGTTTTTT.

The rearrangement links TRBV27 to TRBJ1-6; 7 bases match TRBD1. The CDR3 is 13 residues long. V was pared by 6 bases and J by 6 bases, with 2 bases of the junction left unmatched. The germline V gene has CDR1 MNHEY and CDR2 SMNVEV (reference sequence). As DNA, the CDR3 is TGTGCCAGCAGGGACAGGCTTAATTCACCCCTCCACTTT. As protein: CASRDRLNSPLHF.

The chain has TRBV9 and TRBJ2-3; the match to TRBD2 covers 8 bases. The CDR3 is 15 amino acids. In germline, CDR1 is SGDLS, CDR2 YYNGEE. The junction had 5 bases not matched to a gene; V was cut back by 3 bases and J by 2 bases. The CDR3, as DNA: TGTGCCAGCAGCGGCCACGGGGGGGCCACAGATACGCAGTATTTT. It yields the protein CASSGHGGATDTQYF.

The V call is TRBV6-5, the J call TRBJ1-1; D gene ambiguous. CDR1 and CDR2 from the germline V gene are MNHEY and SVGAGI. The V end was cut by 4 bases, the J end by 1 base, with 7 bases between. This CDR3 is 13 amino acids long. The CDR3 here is CASSSRSNTEAFF. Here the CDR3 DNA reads TGTGCCAGCAGTTCCCGTTCGAACACTGAAGCTTTCTTT.

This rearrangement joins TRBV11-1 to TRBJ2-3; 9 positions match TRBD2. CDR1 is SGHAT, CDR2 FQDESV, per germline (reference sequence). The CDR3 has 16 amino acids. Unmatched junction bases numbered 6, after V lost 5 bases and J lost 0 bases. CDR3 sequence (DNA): TGTGCCAGCAGCCCGGGACTAGCCGGGAGCACAGATACGCAGTATTTT. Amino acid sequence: CASSPGLAGSTDTQYF. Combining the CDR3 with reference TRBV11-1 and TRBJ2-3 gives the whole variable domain EAEVAQSPRYKITEKSQAVAFWCDPISGHATLYWYRQILGQGPELLVQFQDESVVDDSQLPKDRFSAERLKGVDSTLKIQPAELGDSAMYLCASSPGLAGSTDTQYFGPGTRLTVL.

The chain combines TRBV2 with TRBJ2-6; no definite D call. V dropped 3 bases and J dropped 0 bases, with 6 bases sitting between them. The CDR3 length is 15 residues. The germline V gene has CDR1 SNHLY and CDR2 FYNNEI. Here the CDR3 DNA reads TGTGCCAGCAGTGACCCCTTCTCTGGGGCCAACGTCCTGACTTTC. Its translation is CASSDPFSGANVLTF.

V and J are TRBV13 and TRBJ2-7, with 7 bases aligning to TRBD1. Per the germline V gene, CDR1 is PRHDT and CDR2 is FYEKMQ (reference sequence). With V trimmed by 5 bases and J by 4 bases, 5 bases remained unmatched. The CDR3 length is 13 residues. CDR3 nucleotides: TGTGCCAGCAGCCCTAGGGGGCGATACGAGCAGTACTTC. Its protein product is CASSPRGRYEQYF.

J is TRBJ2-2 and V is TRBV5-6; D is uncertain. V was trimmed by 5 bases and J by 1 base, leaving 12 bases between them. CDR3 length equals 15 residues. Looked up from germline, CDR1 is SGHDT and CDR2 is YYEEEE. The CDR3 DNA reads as TGTGCCAGCAGTATCCTCGAACAGAACACCGGGGAGCTGTTTTTT. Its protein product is CASSILEQNTGELFF.

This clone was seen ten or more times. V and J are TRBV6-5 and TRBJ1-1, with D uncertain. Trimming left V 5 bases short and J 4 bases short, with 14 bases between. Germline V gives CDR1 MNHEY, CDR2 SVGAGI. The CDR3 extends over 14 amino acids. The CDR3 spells CASSNSIGSTEAFF. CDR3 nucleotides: TGTGCCAGCAGTAACAGTATCGGAAGCACTGAAGCTTTCTTT.

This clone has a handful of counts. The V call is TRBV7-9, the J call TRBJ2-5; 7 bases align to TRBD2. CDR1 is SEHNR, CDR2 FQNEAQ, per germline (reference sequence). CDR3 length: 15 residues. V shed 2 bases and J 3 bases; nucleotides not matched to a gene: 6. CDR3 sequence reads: CASSLWSGVEETQYF. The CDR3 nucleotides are TGTGCCAGCAGCTTATGGAGCGGGGTGGAAGAGACCCAGTACTTC.

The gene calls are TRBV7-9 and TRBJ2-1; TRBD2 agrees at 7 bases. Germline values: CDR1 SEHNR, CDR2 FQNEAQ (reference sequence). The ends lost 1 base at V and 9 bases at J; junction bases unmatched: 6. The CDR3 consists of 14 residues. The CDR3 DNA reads TGTGCCAGCAGCTTAGGGGGTCCGGGGGGTGAGCAGTTCTTC. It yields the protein CASSLGGPGGEQFF.

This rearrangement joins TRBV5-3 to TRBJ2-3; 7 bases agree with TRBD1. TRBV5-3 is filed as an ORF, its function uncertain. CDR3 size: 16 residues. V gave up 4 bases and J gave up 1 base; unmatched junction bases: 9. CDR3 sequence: CARSTNRGLRTDTQYF. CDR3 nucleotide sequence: TGTGCCAGAAGCACCAACAGGGGCCTACGCACAGATACGCAGTATTTT.

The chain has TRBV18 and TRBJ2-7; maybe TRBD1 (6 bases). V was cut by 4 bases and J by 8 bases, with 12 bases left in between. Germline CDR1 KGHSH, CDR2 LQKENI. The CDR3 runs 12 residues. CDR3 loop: CASSRGDRQQYF. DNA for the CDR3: TGTGCCAGCTCACGGGGCGACAGGCAGCAGTACTTC.

The CDR3 nucleotides are TGTGCCAGCAGCAACCCGGGAGCTACTAACTATGGCTACACCTTC. Translated: CASSNPGATNYGYTF. This chain links TRBV5-8 with TRBJ1-2; D is unresolved. V was clipped by 4 bases and J by 0 bases, with 13 bases between them. CDR3 length: 15 amino acids. Germline lookup yields CDR1 SGHTS and CDR2 YDEGEE.

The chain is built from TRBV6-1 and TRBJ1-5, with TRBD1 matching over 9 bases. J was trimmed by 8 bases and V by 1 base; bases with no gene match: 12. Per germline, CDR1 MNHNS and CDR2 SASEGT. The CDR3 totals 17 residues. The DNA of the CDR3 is TGTGCCAGCAGTGAAGAGGGGCCGGGACAGGGTTGGGAGCCCCAGCATTTT. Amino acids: CASSEEGPGQGWEPQHF.